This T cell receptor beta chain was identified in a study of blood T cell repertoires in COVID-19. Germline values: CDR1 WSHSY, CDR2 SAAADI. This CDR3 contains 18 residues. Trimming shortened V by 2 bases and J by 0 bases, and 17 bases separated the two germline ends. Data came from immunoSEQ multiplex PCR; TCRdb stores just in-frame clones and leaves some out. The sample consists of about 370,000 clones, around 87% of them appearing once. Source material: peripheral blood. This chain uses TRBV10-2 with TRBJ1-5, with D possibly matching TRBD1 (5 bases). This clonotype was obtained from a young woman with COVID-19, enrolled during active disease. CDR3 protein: CASSEIRPSGPSNQPQHF. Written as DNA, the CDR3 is TGCGCCAGCAGTGAGATTCGACCTTCAGGGCCTAGCAATCAGCCCCAGCATTTT.